This entry describes one T cell receptor (beta chain). Trimming shortened V by 3 bases and J by 5 bases, and 22 bases separated the two germline ends. The germline gives CDR1 MDHEN, CDR2 SYDVKM. The CDR3 runs to 17 residues. As originally analysed: From reference gene primer amplification, estimates of nucleated cell counts were derived. Here immunoSEQ multiplex PCR was the method, and the copy in TCRdb shows in-frame clones only, minus some. D and trimming were read from the DNA, whereas the V and J calls and clone size are those reported in that table. Here the sample spans around 160,000 clones, approximately 91% being singletons. The source of the sample is a study of blood T cell repertoires in COVID-19. Looking at the study overall: Sites in the United States, Italy and Spain provided acute and convalescent COVID-19 samples. Sample material is recorded as cDNA or gDNA derived from T cells, B-cell-depleted T cells, or PBMCs.

This clonotype was obtained from a human donor in a cohort sampled during active COVID-19. The sample comprised peripheral blood. This chain uses TRBV28 with TRBJ1-1, with a tentative D call TRBD1 (5 bases). The CDR3 DNA reads TGTGCCAGCAGTTTCCGGGGACTTCGAACACTCAGGACTGAAGCTTTCTTT. It translates to CASSFRGLRTLRTEAFF.